This entry concerns a single T cell receptor beta chain. The data belong to a study of blood T cell repertoires in COVID-19. Study overall: The study drew acute and convalescent COVID-19 samples from the United States, Italy and Spain.

V lost 6 bases, J lost 6 bases, and 15 bases lay in between. Germline CDR1 MDHEN, CDR2 SYDVKM. The CDR3 loop spans 13 amino acids. Membership in each cohort depended on participant-reported clinical history. Assay used: immunoSEQ multiplex PCR; TCRdb lists only in-frame clones, some missing. The table records roughly 260,000 clones, roughly 87% of them present only once. The chain joins TRBV28 to TRBJ2-7; TRBD2 might be the D (5 bases). The receptor was derived from a woman aged 25 to 39 with acute COVID-19. Sequencing was done on a sample of PBMCs or T cells enriched from blood (not recorded which). CDR3 loop: CASSGRRRGEQYF. In nucleotides, the CDR3 is TGTGCCAGCAGCGGGCGGAGGAGAGGCGAGCAGTACTTC.